The 21 T cell receptor beta chains reported below all come from one sample, sequenced in a study of CD8+ T cells in alopecia areata (dated by TCRdb to the late 2010s). The receptor library was made with the immunoSEQ multiplex PCR assay. To provide template for TCR sequencing, every sample had RNA extracted and reverse transcribed into cDNA. Entries here come from immuneACCESS through TCRdb and include only in-frame sequences with V and J called. Some clones fail to appear in such tables; in the studies checked, an unresolved V gene covers under half of the shortfall, and the cause of the remainder is unknown. This sample lists some 190,000 clones; around 65% were detected once. The ten largest clones take up roughly 1.2% of the sample. Interpreted using the paper, the treatment or condition label stands for: oral pan-JAK inhibitor, 5-10 mg twice daily. This specimen was CD4+ T cells sorted from blood, taken at week 44, from a patient treated with tofacitinib. Receptors were obtained from a human donor with alopecia areata.

This chain links TRBV7-2 with TRBJ2-7; D is possibly TRBD1 (5 bases). The CDR3 is 16 residues long. Between the trimmed V and J ends, which lost 5 bases and 7 bases, there was a span of 24 bases. The germline CDR1 and CDR2 sequences are SGHTA and FQGNSA. CDR3 DNA: TGTGCCAGCAGCCTAAGGAGCATGGCCCTTTCAGGGGAGCAGTACTTC. Protein sequence: CASSLRSMALSGEQYF.

CDR3 region: CASSPIRTLTDTQYF. The CDR3 DNA reads as TGTGCCAGCTCACCAATCAGGACCCTCACAGATACGCAGTATTTT. V is TRBV18 and J is TRBJ2-3; unclear D gene. Deletions cut 2 bases from V and 2 bases from J, with 11 bases between. The CDR3 has 15 residues. Per the germline V gene, CDR1 is KGHSH and CDR2 is LQKENI.

The chain has TRBV7-9 and TRBJ1-2, with 7 positions matching TRBD1. CDR1 is SEHNR and CDR2 is FQNEAQ in the germline V gene (reference sequence). The CDR3 consists of 15 residues. Trimming cost V 3 bases and J 7 bases; bases outside gene matches: 11. CDR3 DNA sequence: TGTGCCAGCAGCTTGGGACAGACCCGAAAGGGTGGCTACACCTTC. This translates into CASSLGQTRKGGYTF.

The chain is built from TRBV4-3 and TRBJ1-1; no definite D call. The germline V gene encodes CDR1 LGHNA and CDR2 YSLEER. The germline V and J ends were trimmed by 7 bases and 5 bases, with 17 bases remaining between them. This CDR3 contains 14 residues. In nucleotides, the CDR3 is TGCGCCAGCACCTTCACCGTCAAGGAGACTGAAGCTTTCTTT. Translating gives CASTFTVKETEAFF.

This sequence joins TRBV7-6 and TRBJ2-3, with 8 bases fitting TRBD1. CDR3 length equals 17 residues. Germline loops: CDR1 SGHVS, CDR2 FNYEAQ. The V and J ends lost 5 bases and 1 base, in that order; junction bases with no gene match: 11. This CDR3 reads CASSQVSGGFGTDTQYF. The CDR3 nucleotides read TGTGCCAGCAGCCAGGTGTCAGGGGGCTTTGGCACAGATACGCAGTATTTT.

This clone occurred once. The chain uses TRBV29-1 and TRBJ1-2; 10 bases fit TRBD1. CDR1 is SQVTM and CDR2 is ANQGSEA in the germline V gene. CDR3 length: 16 residues. V was clipped by 6 bases and J by 8 bases; unmatched bases: 18. The CDR3 nucleotides are TGCAGCGTGGAGGACAGGGGGAGCCCAAATATCAGGGGCTACACCTTC. Translation gives CSVEDRGSPNIRGYTF.

This clone was observed a handful of times. The chain has TRBV4-3 and TRBJ2-3; tentatively, D is TRBD1 or TRBD2 (6 bases each). There are 16 residues in the CDR3. Per the germline V gene, CDR1 is LGHNA and CDR2 is YSLEER. V gave up 0 bases and J gave up 1 base, with 11 bases separating them. The CDR3 DNA follows: TGCGCCAGCAGCCAAGATTACGGGGGCCGCACAGATACGCAGTATTTT. The encoded protein is CASSQDYGGRTDTQYF.

V and J are TRBV6-6 and TRBJ1-1; D may be TRBD1 (5 bases). Germline V CDR1 and CDR2: MNHNY, SVGAGI (reference sequence). Trimming shortened V by 7 bases and J by 7 bases, and 19 bases separated the two germline ends. This CDR3 is 14 amino acids long. Here the CDR3 reads CASTLGGVSGEAFF. The CDR3 DNA reads as TGTGCCAGCACCCTTGGGGGAGTTAGTGGTGAAGCTTTCTTT.

Notes on this clone: The same CDR3 can be traced to other DNA sequences in this sample. This chain uses TRBV29-1 with TRBJ2-1; D unresolved. Trimming cost V 6 bases and J 6 bases, with 3 bases left between them. Germline V gene lookup returns CDR1 SQVTM and CDR2 ANQGSEA. This CDR3 contains 9 residues. CDR3 nucleotides: TGCAGCGTCTCCAATGAGCAGTTCTTC. This sequence encodes CSVSNEQFF.

This clone has only a few counts. The J gene is TRBJ2-7, the V gene TRBV5-6; D is undetermined. Germline V gene lookup returns CDR1 SGHDT and CDR2 YYEEEE. Trimming left V 2 bases short and J 4 bases short, with 10 bases between. CDR3 length: 13 residues. This CDR3 reads CASSFESSYEQYF. The CDR3, as DNA: TGTGCCAGCAGCTTCGAATCCTCTTACGAGCAGTACTTC.

This clone was recorded once. This chain uses TRBV7-9 with TRBJ2-1; 8 bases are a match to TRBD2. CDR1 is SEHNR, CDR2 FQNEAQ, per germline (reference sequence). With V trimmed by 4 bases and J by 0 bases, 5 bases remained unmatched. The CDR3 runs to 16 residues. As DNA, the CDR3 is TGTGCCAGCAGCTCAACTAGCGGAAGCTCCTACAATGAGCAGTTCTTC. Protein product: CASSSTSGSSYNEQFF.

The rearrangement joins TRBV2 to TRBJ2-2; 8 bases fit TRBD1. Germline CDR1 reads SNHLY; CDR2 reads FYNNEI. The CDR3 loop spans 13 amino acids. V was clipped by 6 bases and J by 6 bases; unmatched bases: 3. The CDR3 is CASRDRVAGELFF. CDR3 bases: TGTGCCAGCAGGGACAGGGTGGCCGGGGAGCTGTTTTTT.

This chain's CDR3 is CASSQEGTGPDTQYF. The DNA of the CDR3 is TGCGCCAGCAGCCAAGAAGGGACAGGGCCAGATACGCAGTATTTT. The chain employs TRBV4-3 and TRBJ2-3; TRBD1 agrees at 9 bases. The CDR3 is 15 amino acids. V gave up 0 bases and J gave up 4 bases; unmatched junction bases: 2. Germline assignment: CDR1 LGHNA and CDR2 YSLEER.

In nucleotides, the CDR3 is TGTGCCTGGAGTGTACTTGGGGGTCGCCTGGAAGCTTTCTTT. Translating gives CAWSVLGGRLEAFF. This sequence joins TRBV30 and TRBJ1-1; TRBD1 is a possible D gene (5 bases). CDR3 length equals 14 residues. Per germline, CDR1 GTSNPN and CDR2 SVGIG (reference sequence). Trimming shortened V by 0 bases and J by 8 bases, and 16 bases separated the two germline ends.

This chain uses TRBV4-3 with TRBJ1-5; D is ambiguous. The CDR3 totals 14 residues. Between the trimmed V and J ends, which lost 2 bases and 0 bases, there was a span of 5 bases. Germline CDR1 LGHNA, CDR2 YSLEER. CDR3 sequence: CASSQMSSNQPQHF. In DNA, the CDR3 is TGCGCCAGCAGCCAAATGAGTAGCAATCAGCCCCAGCATTTT.

The chain has TRBV5-4 and TRBJ1-6; D call uncertain. Germline V lookup: CDR1 SGHNT, CDR2 YYREEE (reference sequence). Trimming removed 4 bases from V and 9 bases from J, with 14 bases in between. This CDR3 is 14 amino acids long. The DNA of the CDR3 is TGTGCCAGCAGCCAGAACGGAGGTGCTTCACCCCTCCACTTT. Translation gives CASSQNGGASPLHF.

The chain carries TRBV10-3 and TRBJ1-1, with TRBD1 matching over 7 bases. From germline, CDR1 is ENHRY and CDR2 SYGVKD. This CDR3 contains 16 residues. V shed 2 bases and J 0 bases; nucleotides not matched to a gene: 6. The CDR3, as DNA: TGTGCCATCAGTGAGACCGGGACAGACCTGAACACTGAAGCTTTCTTT. Protein product: CAISETGTDLNTEAFF.

The J gene is TRBJ2-5, the V gene TRBV30; D ambiguous. The germline V and J ends were trimmed by 3 bases and 7 bases, with 15 bases remaining between them. Germline lookup yields CDR1 GTSNPN and CDR2 SVGIG (reference sequence). CDR3 length equals 13 residues. DNA for the CDR3: TGTGCCTGGAGATCGGCCGCCTTTGGGACCCAGTACTTC. It translates to CAWRSAAFGTQYF.

This clone was observed a few times. The gene calls are TRBV30 and TRBJ2-5; perhaps D is TRBD1 or TRBD2 (5 bases each). Trimming removed 2 bases at V and 3 bases at J, with 7 bases between. The germline gives CDR1 GTSNPN, CDR2 SVGIG (reference sequence). The CDR3 is made up of 12 amino acids. The CDR3 spells CAWSRGEETQYF. The CDR3 DNA is TGTGCCTGGAGTAGGGGAGAAGAGACCCAGTACTTC.

V usage is TRBV7-6 and J usage is TRBJ1-1; D remains ambiguous. The CDR3 sequence is 13 residues long. Germline V gene lookup returns CDR1 SGHVS and CDR2 FNYEAQ. V gave up 1 base and J gave up 8 bases, with 11 bases separating them. The CDR3 region is CASSLGFMTEAFF. The CDR3 coding sequence is TGTGCCAGCAGCTTAGGATTTATGACGGAAGCTTTCTTT.

The CDR3 here is CASTDDRTYEQYF. CDR3 nucleotides: TGTGCCAGCACAGATGACAGGACCTACGAGCAGTACTTC. The J gene is TRBJ2-7, the V gene TRBV2; tentative D call: TRBD1 (6 bases). The CDR3 has 13 residues. V lost 7 bases and J lost 2, with 12 bases in between. Germline CDR1 and CDR2: SNHLY and FYNNEI. Full variable domain (missing parts from reference TRBV2 and TRBJ2-7): EPEVTQTPSHQVTQMGQEVILRCVPISNHLYFYWYRQILGQKVEFLVSFYNNEISEKSEIFDDQFSVERPDGSNFTLKIRSTKLEDSAMYFCASTDDRTYEQYFGPGTRLTVT.